One and the same sample provided the 30 T cell receptor beta chains below, sequenced in a study of T cell repertoires in cytomegalovirus infection. TCRdb fed the reads into MiXCR, producing one record per CDR3 protein. The sample consists of about 490,000 distinct CDR3 sequences, around 10% of them appearing once. The specimen sequenced was PBMCs. These TCRs come from a human donor in good health (CMV status not recorded). Some clones in this sample may be carry-over from other donors' samples.

This clonotype has just a few counts. The V and J genes are TRBV5-4 and TRBJ2-1, with TRBD1 identical over 10 bases. Germline CDR1 and CDR2: SGHNT and YYREEE (reference sequence). The CDR3 runs to 15 residues. The J segment lost 6 bases and the V segment lost 1 base, leaving 4 bases of the junction unmatched. CDR3 amino acids: CASSLKRDRGNEQFF. DNA for the CDR3: TGTGCCAGCAGCTTGAAGAGGGACAGGGGCAATGAGCAGTTCTTC.

This clonotype was seen repeatedly, ten times or more. The chain combines TRBV5-1 with TRBJ1-1; 9 bases line up with TRBD1. Looked up from germline, CDR1 is SGHRS and CDR2 is YFSETQ. Germline trimming cut 3 bases from V and 5 bases from J; bases unmatched to any gene: 8. The CDR3 extends over 15 amino acids. As DNA, the CDR3 is TGCGCCAGCAGCTGGGGGGGACAGGGAGGGACTGAAGCTTTCTTT. Translation gives CASSWGGQGGTEAFF.

This clonotype occurred many times. This rearrangement joins TRBV10-3 to TRBJ1-1; 9 bases match TRBD1. From germline, CDR1 is ENHRY and CDR2 SYGVKD. The J segment lost 2 bases and the V segment lost 4 bases, leaving 2 bases of the junction unmatched. The CDR3 contains 14 residues. Here the CDR3 reads CAISVTGGNTEAFF. The CDR3 nucleotides are TGTGCCATCAGTGTGACAGGGGGAAACACTGAAGCTTTCTTT.

This clonotype has ten or more counts. The J gene is TRBJ2-1, the V gene TRBV23-1, with TRBD1 as a possible D gene (6 bases). TRBV23-1 is known as an ORF, though its function is uncertain. The CDR3 runs 20 residues. Trimming cost V 4 bases and J 8 bases, with 33 bases left between them. The CDR3 region has the DNA TGCGCCAGCAGTCCCAAAGCCCGCAGGGGCTATCCCACCAAGTGGGATGAGCAGTTCTTC. It translates to CASSPKARRGYPTKWDEQFF.

This clonotype was detected a few times. The chain links TRBV20-1 to TRBJ2-1; 14 nucleotides agree with TRBD2. Looked up from germline, CDR1 is DFQATT and CDR2 is SNEGSKA (reference sequence). The trim removed 5 bases at V and 8 bases at J, leaving 17 bases unmatched. The CDR3 extends over 18 amino acids. The CDR3 loop reads CSAGSPTGTSGGRDEQFF. The CDR3 DNA follows: TGCAGTGCTGGGAGTCCTACCGGGACTAGCGGGGGTAGGGATGAGCAGTTCTTC.

This clonotype was found many times. J is TRBJ2-3 and V is TRBV20-1, with D perhaps TRBD2 (6 bases). The ends were cut back, 5 bases at V and 1 base at J, with 13 bases in the middle. CDR3 size: 14 residues. Germline CDR1 is DFQATT and CDR2 is SNEGSKA (reference sequence). The CDR3 is CSAAPGGGTDTQYF. The CDR3 region has the DNA TGCAGTGCTGCGCCGGGCGGGGGCACAGATACGCAGTATTTT.

This clonotype turned up a few times. V is TRBV20-1 and J is TRBJ1-5, with D unresolved. Germline values: CDR1 DFQATT, CDR2 SNEGSKA (reference sequence). Trimming pared 2 bases from V and 7 bases from J, leaving 12 bases between. The CDR3 length is 13 residues. The CDR3 coding sequence is TGCAGTGCTAGACAGGAGGTTGGACAGCCCCAGCATTTT. Protein sequence: CSARQEVGQPQHF.

This clonotype was recorded at least ten times. The chain uses TRBV7-2 and TRBJ2-7, with D unresolved. The CDR3 extends over 15 amino acids. The germline V gene has CDR1 SGHTA and CDR2 FQGNSA. V lost 4 bases, J lost 0 bases, and 13 bases lay in between. The DNA of the CDR3 is TGTGCCAGCAGCTCCCTAGACACGAGCTCCTACGAGCAGTACTTC. It is translated as CASSSLDTSSYEQYF.

CDR3 protein: CASSSDRAHSGNTIYF. The CDR3 bases are TGTGCCAGTAGTTCGGACAGGGCCCACTCTGGAAACACCATATATTTT. The V gene is TRBV19, the J gene TRBJ1-3; 8 bases line up with TRBD1. V dropped 5 bases and J dropped 0; count of bases not matched to a gene: 6. Looked up from germline, CDR1 is LNHDA and CDR2 is SQIVND (reference sequence). The CDR3 covers 16 residues.

This clonotype was observed a handful of times. This chain connects TRBV27 to TRBJ2-1; 7 nucleotides line up with TRBD2. Trimming took 4 bases from V and 5 from J; bases not matched to a gene: 8. Germline assignment: CDR1 MNHEY and CDR2 SMNVEV (reference sequence). The CDR3 length is 15 residues. The DNA for the CDR3 is TGTGCCAGCAGTTACTCTAGCGGAGCCCACAATGAGCAGTTCTTC. This codes for CASSYSSGAHNEQFF.

At least ten counts were recorded for this clonotype. The chain is built from TRBV4-1 and TRBJ2-2; D unresolved. The CDR3 loop spans 16 amino acids. The germline V gene has CDR1 MGHRA and CDR2 YSYEKL. The V gene lost 0 bases and the J gene lost 2 bases, with 10 bases spanning the gap. The CDR3 DNA reads TGCGCCAGCAGCCAAGAAGGGCAGCCAAACACCGGGGAGCTGTTTTTT. It yields the protein CASSQEGQPNTGELFF.

As regards this clonotype: No conserved phenylalanine or tryptophan is present at the end of the CDR3, so a read error is the likely explanation. The limits of the CDR3 on the DNA are not certain, so only TCRdb's listed CDR3 is given. V usage is TRBV12-3 or TRBV12-4 and J usage is TRBJ1-1. The CDR3 is 15 residues long, counting both termini. CDR3 region: CASMIDTSWSTEVFY.

This clonotype was seen repeatedly, ten times or more. The chain combines TRBV7-6 with TRBJ1-3; no reliable D call. Trimming pared 2 bases from V and 4 bases from J, leaving 18 bases between. CDR1 and CDR2 from the germline V gene are SGHVS and FNYEAQ. The CDR3 loop spans 17 amino acids. CDR3 protein: CASSLSQLPVSGNTIYF. The CDR3, as DNA: TGTGCCAGCAGCTTATCCCAATTGCCGGTTAGCGGAAACACCATATATTTT.

This clonotype was detected many times. The chain couples TRBV7-8 to TRBJ2-7; D might be TRBD1 (5 bases). This CDR3 spans 18 amino acids. Germline assignment: CDR1 SGHVS and CDR2 FQNEAQ. Trimming left V 2 bases short and J 0 bases short, with 20 bases between. The CDR3 region is CASSLNRMTVRHSYEQYF. CDR3 nucleotide sequence: TGTGCCAGCAGCTTAAATCGCATGACAGTTCGTCACTCCTACGAGCAGTACTTC.

This clonotype was seen ten or more times. The chain links TRBV28 to TRBJ2-5; D may be TRBD2 (5 bases). The CDR3 totals 14 residues. The ends were cut back, 4 bases at V and 2 bases at J, with 11 bases in the middle. The germline CDR1 and CDR2 sequences are MDHEN and SYDVKM. CDR3 DNA: TGTGCCAGCAGTTCAGCCCGAGGGCAAGAGACCCAGTACTTC. As protein: CASSSARGQETQYF. Based on the CDR3 plus reference TRBV28 and TRBJ2-5, the full variable domain is DVKVTQSSRYLVKRTGEKVFLECVQDMDHENMFWYRQDPGLGLRLIYFSYDVKMKEKGDIPEGYSVSREKKERFSLILESASTNQTSMYLCASSSARGQETQYFGPGTRLLVL.

This clonotype has at least ten counts. The chain uses TRBV9 and TRBJ2-7; the D is unclear. V gave up 3 bases and J gave up 6 bases, with 7 bases separating them. The germline V gene has CDR1 SGDLS and CDR2 YYNGEE. The CDR3 consists of 11 residues. In nucleotides, the CDR3 is TGTGCCAGCAGCGACGGAGTCGAGCAGTACTTC. It specifies CASSDGVEQYF.

This clonotype was recorded at least ten times. This rearrangement joins TRBV5-5 to TRBJ2-5; 16 nucleotides align to TRBD2. J gave up 5 bases and V 4 bases, and 5 bases lay outside the gene matches. The CDR3 is 16 residues long. Germline V CDR1 and CDR2: SGHKS, YYEKEE (reference sequence). DNA of the CDR3: TGTGCCAGCAGCGGGACTAGCGGGGGGGCCGCTGAGACCCAGTACTTC. It is translated as CASSGTSGGAAETQYF.

The sample holds many counts of this clonotype. The chain carries TRBV29-1 and TRBJ2-5; unclear D gene. This CDR3 is 13 amino acids long. V was clipped by 1 base and J by 1 base, with 7 bases between them. Germline V gene sequence: CDR1 SQVTM, CDR2 ANQGSEA. The CDR3 region is CSVEGRLQETQYF. The DNA for the CDR3 is TGCAGCGTTGAAGGCAGGCTCCAAGAGACCCAGTACTTC.

The chain carries TRBV29-1 and TRBJ2-1, with 8 bases aligning to TRBD2. The CDR3 is 14 residues long. Germline lookup yields CDR1 SQVTM and CDR2 ANQGSEA. V shed 8 bases and J 4 bases; nucleotides not matched to a gene: 10. CDR3 nucleotides: TGCAGCCTAGTAGCGGGGCGGGGATACAATGAGCAGTTCTTC. Translating it yields CSLVAGRGYNEQFF.

The chain combines TRBV16 with TRBJ2-1; perhaps D is TRBD1 or TRBD2 (5 bases each). Between the trimmed V and J ends, which lost 8 bases and 1 base, there was a span of 18 bases. Germline V gene data show CDR1 as KGHSY and CDR2 as FQNENV. The CDR3 spans 16 residues. In nucleotides, the CDR3 is TGTGCCAGCTATTCCGGGGTAGGGGCTTCCTACAATGAGCAGTTCTTC. The encoded protein is CASYSGVGASYNEQFF. The full variable domain, with the rest looked up from reference TRBV16 and TRBJ2-1, is GEEVAQTPKHLVRGEGQKAKLYCAPIKGHSYVFWYQQVLKNEFKFLISFQNENVFDETGMPKERFSAKCLPNSPCSLEIQATKLEDSAVYFCASYSGVGASYNEQFFGPGTRLTVL.

Many counts were recorded for this clonotype. J is TRBJ2-7 and V is TRBV6-5; the D gene could be TRBD1 or TRBD2 (5 bases each). The CDR3 runs to 17 residues. Germline values: CDR1 MNHEY, CDR2 SVGAGI. With 0 bases removed from V and 2 bases from J, the gap between germline ends came to 17 bases. CDR3 bases: TGTGCCAGCAGTTACTCGAGTAGCCAGGGACCAGCCTACGAGCAGTACTTC. It encodes CASSYSSSQGPAYEQYF.

This clonotype was counted ten times or more. CDR3 coding DNA: TGTGCCAGCACCGCGGGGAGGGGCAATCAGCCCCAGCATTTT. Translating it yields CASTAGRGNQPQHF. This chain links TRBV28 with TRBJ1-5; D is undetermined. Germline CDR1 and CDR2: MDHEN and SYDVKM. The V and J ends lost 7 bases and 2 bases respectively, with 12 bases between them. This CDR3 region has 14 residues. The whole variable domain, remainder taken from reference TRBV28 and TRBJ1-5, is DVKVTQSSRYLVKRTGEKVFLECVQDMDHENMFWYRQDPGLGLRLIYFSYDVKMKEKGDIPEGYSVSREKKERFSLILESASTNQTSMYLCASTAGRGNQPQHFGDGTRLSIL.

This clonotype was found a few times. The chain joins TRBV6-2 or TRBV6-3 to TRBJ1-1; D call uncertain. Germline loops: CDR1 MNHEY, CDR2 SVGEGT. V was trimmed by 2 bases and J by 0 bases, leaving 16 bases between them. This CDR3 contains 17 residues. CDR3 sequence: CASSYVHQAEMNTEAFF. The CDR3 DNA sequence: TGTGCCAGCAGTTACGTTCATCAGGCGGAAATGAACACTGAAGCTTTCTTT.

This clonotype was counted a few times. V is TRBV9 and J is TRBJ2-1; TRBD2 matches at 9 bases. Germline CDR1 SGDLS, CDR2 YYNGEE. The CDR3 sequence is 14 residues long. The V segment lost 0 bases and the J segment 9 bases; nucleotides outside the gene matches: 4. The CDR3 DNA is TGTGCCAGCAGCGTAGGTAGCGGGAGATCTGAGCAGTTCTTC. This translates into CASSVGSGRSEQFF. The complete variable domain, with remaining parts taken from reference TRBV9 and TRBJ2-1, reads DSGVTQTPKHLITATGQRVTLRCSPRSGDLSVYWYQQSLDQGLQFLIQYYNGEERAKGNILERFSAQQFPDLHSELNLSSLELGDSALYFCASSVGSGRSEQFFGPGTRLTVL.

J is TRBJ2-1 and V is TRBV29-1; D is unresolved. CDR1 and CDR2 (germline): SQVTM, ANQGSEA. V was pared by 8 bases and J by 6 bases, with 14 bases between. The CDR3 spans 12 residues. CDR3 amino acids: CSTVPTANEQFF. CDR3 DNA: TGCAGCACCGTACCCACAGCCAATGAGCAGTTCTTC.

The chain couples TRBV27 to TRBJ1-2; tentatively, D is TRBD1 (5 bases). Germline V gene data show CDR1 as MNHEY and CDR2 as SMNVEV (reference sequence). The CDR3 loop spans 14 amino acids. With 10 bases removed from V and 4 bases from J, the gap between germline ends came to 19 bases. CDR3 coding DNA: TGTGCCATTGGGCGGGGCCCCCGAGGCTATGGCTACACCTTC. This encodes CAIGRGPRGYGYTF.

This clonotype was counted a few times. The chain is built from TRBV7-9 and TRBJ1-1, with 7 bases matching TRBD1. The CDR3 spans 13 residues. Germline V gene data show CDR1 as SEHNR and CDR2 as FQNEAQ (reference sequence). V was clipped by 5 bases and J by 7 bases; unmatched bases: 7. The CDR3 region has the DNA TGTGCCAGCAGCACGGGACAGTGGGGTGAAGCTTTCTTT. This translates into CASSTGQWGEAFF.

This clonotype was observed a few times. The chain couples TRBV5-5 to TRBJ2-2; D is possibly TRBD1 (5 bases). The CDR3 has 13 amino acids. With 0 bases removed from V and 6 bases from J, the gap between germline ends came to 6 bases. Germline V lookup: CDR1 SGHKS, CDR2 YYEKEE (reference sequence). The CDR3 is CASSLGRAGELFF. CDR3 nucleotide sequence: TGTGCCAGCAGCTTGGGCAGGGCCGGGGAGCTGTTTTTT.

This clonotype came up a few times. The rearrangement uses TRBV10-3 and TRBJ2-1; 12 positions agree with TRBD2. Trimming at V came to 9 bases and at J to 5 bases, leaving 5 bases not matched to a gene. From germline, CDR1 is ENHRY and CDR2 SYGVKD. The CDR3 extends over 14 amino acids. The CDR3 is CAMQTSGGNNEQFF. CDR3 nucleotides: TGTGCCATGCAGACTAGCGGGGGTAACAATGAGCAGTTCTTC.

This clonotype was counted only a few times. This rearrangement joins TRBV6-2 or TRBV6-3 to TRBJ2-1; maybe TRBD2 (6 bases). This CDR3 comprises 15 residues. In germline, CDR1 is MNHEY, CDR2 SVGEGT. V lost 7 bases, J lost 4 bases, and 17 bases lay in between. CDR3 coding DNA: TGTGCCAGCACCTTCGGACTAACCTCATACAATGAGCAGTTCTTC. This translates into CASTFGLTSYNEQFF.